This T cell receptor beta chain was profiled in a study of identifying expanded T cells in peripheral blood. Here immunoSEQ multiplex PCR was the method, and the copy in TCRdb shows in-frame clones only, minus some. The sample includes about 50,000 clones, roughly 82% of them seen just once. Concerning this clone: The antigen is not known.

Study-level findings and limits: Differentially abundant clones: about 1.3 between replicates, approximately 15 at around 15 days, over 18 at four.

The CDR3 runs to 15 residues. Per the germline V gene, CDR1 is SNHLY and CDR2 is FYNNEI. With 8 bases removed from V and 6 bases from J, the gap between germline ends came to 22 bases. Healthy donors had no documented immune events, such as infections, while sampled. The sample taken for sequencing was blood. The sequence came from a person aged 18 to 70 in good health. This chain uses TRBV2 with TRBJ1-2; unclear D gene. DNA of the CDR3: TGTGCCAGCGATATGGGCGGGCCTGAGGTAAATGGCTACACCTTC. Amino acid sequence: CASDMGGPEVNGYTF.